This TCR beta chain was captured by sequencing in a study of T cell responses to AZD1222 COVID-19 vaccine (dated by TCRdb to about 2021). Some background on the complete study: Because spike-specific TCR depth and breadth did not differ between the two schedules, AZD1222 recipients who got a second dose at roughly 4 weeks were pooled with those who got a second dose at roughly 12 weeks. A total of just over 230 trial participants underwent TCR sequencing, of whom roughly 210 had received two doses of AZD1222 and around 25 had received two doses of the MenACWY control vaccine. Trial participants were enrolled into age subgroups of 18-55, 56-69 and 70-plus years, which contained about 150, 27 and 61 TCR-sequenced participants, respectively.

Per the publication, the time point label means: baseline before first vaccination. The vaccinee samples were drawn from two UK trials, COV001 and COV002, one of which was a single-blind randomized controlled phase 2/3 trial testing AZD1222 (ChAdOx1 nCoV-19) in healthy adults. For TCRbeta chain sequencing, PBMC samples from trial participants were taken at day 0 and at day 28 after the second dose. Worth noting for this clone: Its antigen specificity is not known. No clone much larger than this one lies a single base away; base qualities are absent.

The germline V gene (reference sequence) yields SEHNR for CDR1 and FQNEAQ for CDR2. A distance of 15 bases separates the germline ends of V and J, which lose 3 bases and 4 bases respectively. The cysteine opens and the phenylalanine closes a CDR3 of 15 amino acids. Only the CDR3 portion is preserved as DNA: 45 bases, with reading frame beginning at the first base. The CDR3 regions of human TCRbeta chains were analyzed by immunosequencing. From the authors' description of their analysis: Repertoire TCRs were matched against a reference library of SARS-CoV-2-specific TCRs generated with the MIRA antigen-specificity platform. Breadth meant the fraction of unique TCRs that were SARS-CoV-2-associated, whereas depth meant the fraction of total T cells that were SARS-CoV-2-associated. Using the MIRA data, every spike-specific TCR was mapped to the spike region that the TCR reacted to and assigned to either a CD4 or a CD8 class. Log10-transformed breadth and depth values were compared by one-way ANOVA with Sidak's multiple comparisons tests. TCRdb took this table from immuneACCESS and kept in-frame rearrangements with V and J called. Such tables lack part of the clones; where checked against another copy, unresolved V genes explain under half of the gap, and the rest is unexplained. The V and J calls and clone size come from that table; D and trimming were worked out from the DNA. The table for this sample lists around 100,000 clones; more than 70% of them were counted only once. About a fifth of the sample lies in the top ten.

Broad study findings and their caveats: Conclusions about previously exposed vaccinees are limited, since just 5 to 7 AZD1222 recipients were seropositive for SARS-CoV-2 at baseline. Participants were mostly white British and included more females than males, and it was suggested by the authors that clonal diversity may have been underestimated. Because no day 14 peak-response samples were available, the repertoires could be characterized only after the peak T cell response. The 56-69-year group was small, and its depth increase did not reach significance, likely because of low power. Spike-specific TCR breadth and depth rose significantly after two AZD1222 doses compared with day 0 and with MenACWY recipients. Epitopes outside the regions mutated in the B.1.351 and B.1.1.7 variants were reportedly recognized by nearly half of the unique spike-specific TCRs. The whole spike protein was spanned by vaccine-associated CD4 TCRs, and dominant responses were seen in regions 160-218 and 743-854.

The chain is assembled from TRBV7-9 and TRBJ2-5; the D segment could be TRBD2, given 5 matching bases. The TCR originated in an adult in good health. Here the sequenced sample was peripheral blood, taken on day 0 of AZD1222 vaccination. The CDR3 is CASSFVGTSGETQYF. The DNA is TGTGCCAGCAGCTTCGTGGGAACCAGCGGAGAGACCCAGTACTTC. Supplemented by the reference TRBV7-9 and TRBJ2-5 proteins around the CDR3, the complete variable domain is DTGVSQNPRHKITKRGQNVTFRCDPISEHNRLYWYRQTLGQGPEFLTYFQNEAQLEKSRLLSDRFSAERPKGSFSTLEIQRTEQGDSAMYLCASSFVGTSGETQYFGPGTRLLVL.